The 19 T cell receptor beta chains in this list originate from one sample, sequenced in a study of shared clonotypes between healthy human individuals. Assay used: immunoSEQ multiplex PCR; TCRdb lists only in-frame clones, some missing. The sample lists around 600,000 clones; about 96% were seen once. Material: naive CD4+ T cells sorted from blood. Subset noted: CD45RA+ positively selected. These receptors originate from a woman aged 25 to 39 in good health.

The chain uses TRBV6-6 and TRBJ1-2; D perhaps matches TRBD1 (5 bases). The CDR3 covers 14 residues. V dropped 0 bases and J dropped 4 bases, with 9 bases sitting between them. Germline loops: CDR1 MNHNY, CDR2 SVGAGI (reference sequence). The CDR3 DNA sequence: TGTGCCAGCAGTTACTCGGGGGGGTCCTATGGCTACACCTTC. This gives the protein CASSYSGGSYGYTF.

The chain is built from TRBV7-3 and TRBJ2-3, with no clear D. From germline, CDR1 is SGHTA and CDR2 FQGTGA. The CDR3 has 12 residues. V dropped 2 bases and J dropped 4 bases, with 4 bases sitting between them. In DNA, the CDR3 is TGTGCCAGCAGCTTAGGGGCAGATACGCAGTATTTT. Translated: CASSLGADTQYF.

This clone has only one observation. J is TRBJ2-3 and V is TRBV10-1; maybe TRBD2 (6 bases). This CDR3 is built from 16 residues. V was clipped by 6 bases and J by 4 bases, with 20 bases between them. Germline V gives CDR1 WNHNN, CDR2 SYGVQD (reference sequence). The CDR3 DNA is TGCGCCAGCAGCCGTGGGGGAGGCCAGTTAGCAGATACGCAGTATTTT. Protein sequence: CASSRGGGQLADTQYF.

This clone has only one observation. The chain couples TRBV5-8 to TRBJ2-3, with 9 bases lining up with TRBD2. The J segment lost 0 bases and the V segment lost 0 bases, leaving 11 bases of the junction unmatched. Germline-derived CDR1 and CDR2 are SGHTS and YDEGEE. The CDR3 has 19 amino acids. DNA for the CDR3: TGTGCCAGCAGCTTGGCCGCTAGCGGGATCGTACTTAGCACAGATACGCAGTATTTT. Encoded protein: CASSLAASGIVLSTDTQYF. Full variable domain (remainder filled in from reference TRBV5-8 and TRBJ2-3): EAGVTQSPTHLIKTRGQQATLRCSPISGHTSVYWYQQALGLGLQFLLWYDEGEERNRGNFPPRFSGRQFPNYSSELNVNALELEDSALYLCASSLAASGIVLSTDTQYFGPGTRLTVL.

A note on this clone: The CDR3 does not close with the conserved phenylalanine or tryptophan, likely indicating a read error. The rearrangement joins TRBV7-2 to TRBJ2-7; TRBD2 might be the D (5 bases). The germline V gene encodes CDR1 SGHTA and CDR2 FQGNSA. CDR3 length equals 14 residues. Trimming took off 4 bases at V and 9 bases at J, with 19 bases between the two ends. The CDR3: CASSSLPSAGVQYL. The CDR3 DNA follows: TGTGCCAGCAGCTCCCTCCCAAGTGCCGGGGTGCAGTACCTC.

This chain connects TRBV19 to TRBJ2-2, with D hard to call. This CDR3 is built from 16 residues. V was trimmed by 0 bases and J by 6 bases, leaving 14 bases between them. CDR1 is LNHDA, CDR2 SQIVND, per germline (reference sequence). Here the CDR3 DNA reads TGTGCCAGTAGTATAGAGAAGGGTATACCGTCCGGGGAGCTGTTTTTT. Translated: CASSIEKGIPSGELFF.

The rearrangement joins TRBV5-1 to TRBJ2-2; D not certain. Trimming pared 0 bases from V and 6 bases from J, leaving 9 bases between. CDR3 size: 14 residues. Germline V gives CDR1 SGHRS, CDR2 YFSETQ. CDR3 in amino acids: CASSLVRGPGELFF. In DNA form, the CDR3 reads TGCGCCAGCAGCTTGGTTAGAGGTCCCGGGGAGCTGTTTTTT. The full variable domain, completed using reference TRBV5-1 and TRBJ2-2, is KAGVTQTPRYLIKTRGQQVTLSCSPISGHRSVSWYQQTPGQGLQFLFEYFSETQRNKGNFPGRFSGRQFSNSRSEMNVSTLELGDSALYLCASSLVRGPGELFFGEGSRLTVL.

The rearrangement links TRBV10-2 to TRBJ1-2; TRBD1 matches at 7 bases. The V and J ends lost 2 bases and 4 bases, in that order; junction bases with no gene match: 7. Germline-derived CDR1 and CDR2 are WSHSY and SAAADI. The CDR3 loop spans 15 amino acids. CDR3 residues: CASSEIQGPGYGYTF. The CDR3, as DNA: TGCGCCAGCAGTGAGATACAGGGGCCCGGCTATGGCTACACCTTC.

CDR3 loop: CASSLGQPHREAFF. The DNA for the CDR3 is TGTGCCAGCAGCCTGGGACAGCCCCATCGAGAAGCTTTCTTT. This chain connects TRBV5-6 to TRBJ1-1; 7 nucleotides agree with TRBD1. The germline CDR1 and CDR2 sequences are SGHDT and YYEEEE. V was clipped by 4 bases and J by 8 bases; unmatched bases: 11. This CDR3 has 14 amino acids.

The chain has TRBV2 and TRBJ2-1; no firm D call. Germline V CDR1 and CDR2: SNHLY, FYNNEI. The CDR3 totals 14 residues. Trimming removed 5 bases at V and 1 base at J, with 9 bases between. CDR3 amino acids: CASSSSSSYNEQFF. Written as DNA, the CDR3 is TGTGCCAGCAGTAGCAGCAGTTCCTACAATGAGCAGTTCTTC.

V is TRBV5-6 and J is TRBJ2-7; D is unclear. This CDR3 spans 12 amino acids. Trimming removed 0 bases from V and 3 bases from J, with 4 bases in between. Germline CDR1 is SGHDT and CDR2 is YYEEEE. The CDR3, as DNA: TGTGCCAGCAGCTTGGATGTCTACGAGCAGTACTTC. Amino acids: CASSLDVYEQYF.

Comments on this clone: Other DNA variants within this sample encode the same CDR3. The rearrangement links TRBV28 to TRBJ1-5; 11 positions agree with TRBD1. The CDR3 is made up of 14 amino acids. V lost 5 bases and J lost 6; bases outside the gene matches: 3. Germline CDR1 and CDR2: MDHEN and SYDVKM. The CDR3 region is CASSPGTGGQPQHF. The DNA of the CDR3 is TGTGCCAGCAGTCCCGGGACAGGGGGTCAGCCCCAGCATTTT.

The chain joins TRBV27 to TRBJ2-7; D is uncertain. This CDR3 region has 13 residues. V lost 5 bases and J 1 base, leaving 9 bases between the germline ends. Germline V gene sequence: CDR1 MNHEY, CDR2 SMNVEV (reference sequence). CDR3 in amino acids: CASSRPRSYEQYF. CDR3 DNA: TGTGCCAGCAGTCGGCCCCGATCCTACGAGCAGTACTTC.

The V and J genes are TRBV11-3 and TRBJ1-1; TRBD1 is a possible D gene (6 bases). Trimming stripped 10 bases from V and 4 bases from J, with 19 bases between. The CDR3 totals 14 residues. CDR1 and CDR2 from the germline V gene are SGHNT and YENEEA. CDR3 sequence: CATTPGEWSTEAFF. The CDR3 bases are TGTGCCACCACCCCAGGGGAATGGAGCACTGAAGCTTTCTTT. The full variable domain, rest sourced from reference TRBV11-3 and TRBJ1-1, is EAGVVQSPRYKIIEKKQPVAFWCNPISGHNTLYWYLQNLGQGPELLIRYENEEAVDDSQLPKDRFSAERLKGVDSTLKIQPAELGDSAVYLCATTPGEWSTEAFFGQGTRLTVV.

The chain recombines TRBV28 with TRBJ1-5; no clear D gene. V shed 7 bases and J shed 4 bases, with 11 bases lying between them. CDR3 length: 13 amino acids. Germline CDR1 reads MDHEN; CDR2 reads SYDVKM. The CDR3: CASTEIGNQPQHF. The CDR3 region has the DNA TGTGCCAGCACTGAAATAGGGAATCAGCCCCAGCATTTT. Supplemented by reference TRBV28 and TRBJ1-5, the full variable domain reads DVKVTQSSRYLVKRTGEKVFLECVQDMDHENMFWYRQDPGLGLRLIYFSYDVKMKEKGDIPEGYSVSREKKERFSLILESASTNQTSMYLCASTEIGNQPQHFGDGTRLSIL.

V is TRBV11-2 and J is TRBJ2-3, with D tentatively TRBD2 (5 bases). The CDR3 has 16 amino acids. Trimming cost V 4 bases and J 2 bases, with 16 bases left between them. The germline V gene has CDR1 SGHAT and CDR2 FQNNGV. CDR3 DNA: TGTGCCAGCAGCTCGACGCTTCGGGGAAACACAGATACGCAGTATTTT. Translated, it gives CASSSTLRGNTDTQYF. Full variable domain (remainder filled in from reference TRBV11-2 and TRBJ2-3): EAGVAQSPRYKIIEKRQSVAFWCNPISGHATLYWYQQILGQGPKLLIQFQNNGVVDDSQLPKDRFSAERLKGVDSTLKIQPAKLEDSAVYLCASSSTLRGNTDTQYFGPGTRLTVL.

J is TRBJ1-3 and V is TRBV5-1, with D unclear. There are 14 residues in the CDR3. The germline V and J ends were trimmed by 0 bases and 3 bases, with 7 bases remaining between them. Per germline, CDR1 SGHRS and CDR2 YFSETQ. CDR3 nucleotides: TGCGCCAGCAGCTTGGAGGCACGTGGAAACACCATATATTTT. Amino acids: CASSLEARGNTIYF. Combining the CDR3 with reference TRBV5-1 and TRBJ1-3 gives the whole variable domain KAGVTQTPRYLIKTRGQQVTLSCSPISGHRSVSWYQQTPGQGLQFLFEYFSETQRNKGNFPGRFSGRQFSNSRSEMNVSTLELGDSALYLCASSLEARGNTIYFGEGSWLTVV.

A single count supports this clone. Its ends do not fully match the called genes, so a read error is possible. V and J are TRBV10-3 and TRBJ2-1; TRBD1 might be the D (6 bases). Germline CDR1 ENHRY, CDR2 SYGVKD. This CDR3 is built from 15 residues. The CDR3 region has the DNA TGTGCCAACAGTCCCAGGGGAGACTCCTACAATGAGCAGTTCTTC. Translated: CANSPRGDSYNEQFF.

The chain couples TRBV19 to TRBJ2-5; 7 bases map to TRBD2. The CDR3 is 13 amino acids. V was clipped by 5 bases and J by 5 bases; unmatched bases: 5. Germline values: CDR1 LNHDA, CDR2 SQIVND (reference sequence). The CDR3: CASSSRRGETQYF. CDR3 DNA sequence: TGTGCCAGTAGTTCCCGGCGGGGGGAGACCCAGTACTTC. Full variable domain (missing parts from reference TRBV19 and TRBJ2-5): DGGITQSPKYLFRKEGQNVTLSCEQNLNHDAMYWYRQDPGQGLRLIYYSQIVNDFQKGDIAEGYSVSREKKESFPLTVTSAQKNPTAFYLCASSSRRGETQYFGPGTRLLVL.